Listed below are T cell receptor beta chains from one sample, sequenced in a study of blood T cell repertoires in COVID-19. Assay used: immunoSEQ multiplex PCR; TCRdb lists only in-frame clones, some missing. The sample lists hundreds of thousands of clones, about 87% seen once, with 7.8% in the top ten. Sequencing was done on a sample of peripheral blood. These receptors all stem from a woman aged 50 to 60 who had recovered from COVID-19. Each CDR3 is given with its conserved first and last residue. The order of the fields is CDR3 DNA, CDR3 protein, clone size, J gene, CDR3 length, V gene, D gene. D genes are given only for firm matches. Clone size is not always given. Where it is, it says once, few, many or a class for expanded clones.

cdr3_nt: TGTGCCAGCAGGTCCGGGACAGGGTTTTTAGAGACCCAGTACTTC
cdr3_aa: CASRSGTGFLETQYF
clone_size: once
j_call: TRBJ2-5
cdr3_length: 15
v_call: TRBV7-2
d_call: TRBD1

cdr3_nt: TGTGCCAGCAGCGTGCAGAATGACTACACCTTC
cdr3_aa: CASSVQNDYTF
clone_size: NA
j_call: TRBJ1-2
cdr3_length: 11
v_call: TRBV9
d_call: NA

cdr3_nt: TGTGCCAGCAGCACAGGGATCCTATCATATGGCTACACCTTC
cdr3_aa: CASSTGILSYGYTF
clone_size: NA
j_call: TRBJ1-2
cdr3_length: 14
v_call: TRBV5-5
d_call: NA

cdr3_nt: TGCGCCAGCAGCCAAGGTCTCGGCGGGAGTTCCTACGAGCAGTACTTC
cdr3_aa: CASSQGLGGSSYEQYF
clone_size: NA
j_call: TRBJ2-7
cdr3_length: 16
v_call: TRBV4-3
d_call: TRBD2

cdr3_nt: TGTGCCAGCTCACCACCCTTGCCTAGCGGGAAAGAGACCCAGTACTTC
cdr3_aa: CASSPPLPSGKETQYF
clone_size: NA
j_call: TRBJ2-5
cdr3_length: 16
v_call: TRBV18
d_call: TRBD2

cdr3_nt: TGCAGTGCTAGTTCCGCGGGGGGAGATACGCAGTATTTT
cdr3_aa: CSASSAGGDTQYF
clone_size: NA
j_call: TRBJ2-3
cdr3_length: 13
v_call: TRBV20-1
d_call: TRBD2

cdr3_nt: TGTGCCAGCAGCTTTAGCGGGAACCCAGATACGCAGTATTTT
cdr3_aa: CASSFSGNPDTQYF
clone_size: once
j_call: TRBJ2-3
cdr3_length: 14
v_call: TRBV5-6
d_call: TRBD2

cdr3_nt: TGTGCCAGCAGTTTATGGCCAGGGGGCAGCTATGGCTACACCTTC
cdr3_aa: CASSLWPGGSYGYTF
clone_size: NA
j_call: TRBJ1-2
cdr3_length: 15
v_call: TRBV28
d_call: TRBD1

cdr3_nt: TGTGCCAGTAGTATAAACACCGCCGCCGAGCAGTACTTC
cdr3_aa: CASSINTAAEQYF
clone_size: NA
j_call: TRBJ2-7
cdr3_length: 13
v_call: TRBV19
d_call: NA

cdr3_nt: TGCGCCAGCAGCACAGGGAAGGCGACAGATACGCAGTATTTT
cdr3_aa: CASSTGKATDTQYF
clone_size: few
j_call: TRBJ2-3
cdr3_length: 14
v_call: TRBV10-1
d_call: NA

cdr3_nt: TGTGCCAGCAGCGTAAGTGGAGGGGCCACTGAAGCTTTCTTT
cdr3_aa: CASSVSGGATEAFF
clone_size: NA
j_call: TRBJ1-1
cdr3_length: 14
v_call: TRBV9
d_call: NA

cdr3_nt: TGTGCCAGCAGCCCAGGCGGGGCCCGGCATGAGCAGTTCTTC
cdr3_aa: CASSPGGARHEQFF
clone_size: once
j_call: TRBJ2-1
cdr3_length: 14
v_call: TRBV7-2
d_call: NA

cdr3_nt: TGTGCCAGTAGCCCCGGGGGGGGCGCAGACTATGGCTACACCTTC
cdr3_aa: CASSPGGGADYGYTF
clone_size: NA
j_call: TRBJ1-2
cdr3_length: 15
v_call: TRBV19
d_call: NA

cdr3_nt: TGTGCCAGCACCCACGGGTTTTTGAGGTATAGCAATCAGCCCCAGCATTTT
cdr3_aa: CASTHGFLRYSNQPQHF
clone_size: NA
j_call: TRBJ1-5
cdr3_length: 17
v_call: TRBV5-5
d_call: NA

cdr3_nt: TGCAGTGCTAGTCCCATCGGACAGGGCGGGGTAGATACGCAGTATTTT
cdr3_aa: CSASPIGQGGVDTQYF
clone_size: NA
j_call: TRBJ2-3
cdr3_length: 16
v_call: TRBV20-1
d_call: TRBD1

cdr3_nt: TGTGCCAGCAGCTTAGGTACGTCAGGGGGCAATCAGCCCCAGCATTTT
cdr3_aa: CASSLGTSGGNQPQHF
clone_size: few
j_call: TRBJ1-5
cdr3_length: 16
v_call: TRBV11-2
d_call: NA

cdr3_nt: TGTGCCAGCAGAGCCAGGGGCGCGCAGCCCCAGCATTTT
cdr3_aa: CASRARGAQPQHF
clone_size: NA
j_call: TRBJ1-5
cdr3_length: 13
v_call: TRBV6-5
d_call: NA

cdr3_nt: TGTGCCACCCCTCGGGGGGGTGGATATGGCTACACCTTC
cdr3_aa: CATPRGGGYGYTF
clone_size: NA
j_call: TRBJ1-2
cdr3_length: 13
v_call: TRBV6-1
d_call: NA

cdr3_nt: TGTGCCAGCAGCCTTAGGGACAGGGGTAATCAGCCCCAGCATTTT
cdr3_aa: CASSLRDRGNQPQHF
clone_size: NA
j_call: TRBJ1-5
cdr3_length: 15
v_call: TRBV5-8
d_call: TRBD1

cdr3_nt: TGTGCCAGCAGTTCATCGGCAGGTGGGCTCATCGGCAATCAGCCCCAGCATTTT
cdr3_aa: CASSSSAGGLIGNQPQHF
clone_size: NA
j_call: TRBJ1-5
cdr3_length: 18
v_call: TRBV28
d_call: NA

cdr3_nt: TGCGCCAGCAGCCAAGCGTATGTTGACATTTCACCCCTCCACTTT
cdr3_aa: CASSQAYVDISPLHF
clone_size: NA
j_call: TRBJ1-6
cdr3_length: 15
v_call: TRBV4-3
d_call: NA

cdr3_nt: TGCGCCAGCAGTCAACCTGCGGGGATCACAGATACGCAGTATTTT
cdr3_aa: CASSQPAGITDTQYF
clone_size: NA
j_call: TRBJ2-3
cdr3_length: 15
v_call: TRBV10-2
d_call: NA